The 27 T cell receptor beta chains presented below share a single source sample, sequenced in a study of cytomegalovirus exposure and HLA in healthy donors. The PCR contained 60 Vbeta and 13 Jbeta primers. The repertoire was sequenced with immunoSEQ multiplex PCR; TCRdb's copy has only in-frame clones and lacks some. Here the sample spans about 130,000 clones, 65% to 90% being singletons. What was sequenced was PBMCs. The receptors derive from a middle-aged man in good health and CMV-seronegative.

The chain joins TRBV10-3 to TRBJ2-7, with TRBD1 identical over 7 bases. This CDR3 comprises 14 residues. V was pared by 6 bases and J by 4 bases, with 9 bases of the junction left unmatched. CDR1 and CDR2 from the germline V gene are ENHRY and SYGVKD. CDR3 in amino acids: CAISYGTDEYEQYF. CDR3 bases: TGTGCCATCAGCTACGGGACAGATGAGTACGAGCAGTACTTC.

The chain has TRBV4-1 and TRBJ1-5; no reliable D call. Trimming removed 2 bases at V and 3 bases at J, with 11 bases between. The CDR3 is made up of 15 amino acids. Germline loops: CDR1 MGHRA, CDR2 YSYEKL. This chain's CDR3 is CASSQTVPNNQPQHF. The CDR3, as DNA: TGCGCCAGCAGCCAAACGGTCCCGAACAATCAGCCCCAGCATTTT.

This clone was counted once. V usage is TRBV6-5 and J usage is TRBJ2-1, with 12 bases aligning to TRBD2. The length of the CDR3 is 15 residues. The V gene's germline CDR1 is MNHEY and CDR2 SVGAGI. The ends lost 6 bases at V and 4 bases at J; junction bases unmatched: 4. This CDR3 reads CASRQTSGRYNEQFF. CDR3 sequence (DNA): TGTGCCAGCAGACAGACTAGCGGGAGATACAATGAGCAGTTCTTC.

Here the CDR3 reads CASSYRRDTQETQYF. CDR3 nucleotides: TGTGCCAGCAGTTACAGAAGGGACACGCAAGAGACCCAGTACTTC. This sequence joins TRBV6-5 and TRBJ2-5, with D maybe TRBD1 (6 bases). Germline lookup yields CDR1 MNHEY and CDR2 SVGAGI. This CDR3 has 15 residues. V lost 2 bases and J 2 bases, leaving 12 bases between the germline ends.

The chain combines TRBV27 with TRBJ2-2; TRBD1 is a possible D gene (6 bases). Germline lookup yields CDR1 MNHEY and CDR2 SMNVEV (reference sequence). The CDR3 runs 14 residues. Trimming stripped 6 bases from V and 3 bases from J, with 11 bases between. DNA for the CDR3: TGTGCCAGCAGAAAGACAGGCTACACCGGGGAGCTGTTTTTT. It translates to CASRKTGYTGELFF.

The chain couples TRBV2 to TRBJ1-6, with unresolved D. Looked up from germline, CDR1 is SNHLY and CDR2 is FYNNEI. The CDR3 contains 19 residues. V lost 3 bases to trimming and J lost 1 base, with 19 bases between them. The CDR3 nucleotides read TGTGCCAGCAGTGACAGGTTTCGCCAGACGGGGTCCTATAATTCACCCCTCCACTTT. It codes for CASSDRFRQTGSYNSPLHF.

The V gene is TRBV20-1, the J gene TRBJ2-7; D unresolved. Germline V CDR1 and CDR2: DFQATT, SNEGSKA (reference sequence). V gave up 6 bases and J gave up 4 bases, with 10 bases separating them. The CDR3 runs to 11 residues. The CDR3 loop is CSAPGTYEQYF. For the CDR3, the DNA is TGCAGTGCCCCCGGTACTTACGAGCAGTACTTC.

The CDR3 region has the DNA TGTGCCAGCTCACCACCAAGTGGCAGGGTGAACACTGAAGCTTTCTTT. It is translated as CASSPPSGRVNTEAFF. The chain has TRBV18 and TRBJ1-1, with TRBD1 as a possible D gene (5 bases). Trimming stripped 0 bases from V and 0 bases from J, with 11 bases between. This CDR3 spans 16 amino acids. Germline lookup yields CDR1 KGHSH and CDR2 LQKENI.

The chain is built from TRBV4-1 and TRBJ1-2; maybe TRBD1 (5 bases). This CDR3 comprises 13 residues. In germline, CDR1 is MGHRA, CDR2 YSYEKL. V lost 5 bases, J lost 8 bases, and 15 bases lay in between. The CDR3 reads CASSTGLPGGYTF. CDR3 bases: TGCGCCAGCAGCACAGGCCTACCCGGGGGCTACACCTTC.

The gene calls are TRBV2 and TRBJ1-4; D uncertain. Germline lookup yields CDR1 SNHLY and CDR2 FYNNEI. The CDR3 consists of 14 residues. V shed 3 bases and J shed 5 bases, with 10 bases lying between them. The CDR3 loop is CASSEGQTNEKLFF. Here the CDR3 DNA reads TGTGCCAGCAGTGAGGGTCAGACAAATGAAAAACTGTTTTTT.

The V gene is TRBV5-1, the J gene TRBJ2-1; 13 bases line up with TRBD2. Germline V gene data show CDR1 as SGHRS and CDR2 as YFSETQ. V was clipped by 4 bases and J by 4 bases; unmatched bases: 5. The CDR3 spans 16 residues. Here the CDR3 DNA reads TGCGCCAGCAGCCCGTCGGGACTAGCGGGGTACAATGAGCAGTTCTTC. It is translated as CASSPSGLAGYNEQFF.

The V gene is TRBV7-6, the J gene TRBJ2-3; 14 nucleotides agree with TRBD2. The trim removed 5 bases at V and 5 bases at J, leaving 6 bases unmatched. The germline gives CDR1 SGHVS, CDR2 FNYEAQ. The CDR3 has 16 amino acids. This CDR3 reads CASSETSGGDGDTQYF. The CDR3 nucleotides read TGTGCCAGCAGCGAGACTAGCGGGGGGGACGGAGATACGCAGTATTTT.

The rearrangement links TRBV19 to TRBJ1-1, with 12 bases fitting TRBD1. Germline lookup yields CDR1 LNHDA and CDR2 SQIVND (reference sequence). The CDR3 has 17 residues. V shed 5 bases and J 1 base; nucleotides not matched to a gene: 8. The CDR3 sequence: CASSDPGTGGTNTEAFF. The CDR3, as DNA: TGTGCCAGTAGTGACCCCGGGACAGGGGGCACGAACACTGAAGCTTTCTTT.

The chain employs TRBV6-5 and TRBJ1-2; 8 bases are shared with TRBD1. The V and J ends lost 6 bases and 5 bases, in that order; junction bases with no gene match: 11. The CDR3 consists of 15 residues. Germline CDR1 reads MNHEY; CDR2 reads SVGAGI. The CDR3: CASRTTGTGGYGYTF. CDR3 nucleotide sequence: TGTGCCAGCAGGACCACCGGGACAGGAGGATATGGCTACACCTTC.

V and J are TRBV5-1 and TRBJ2-7; D is uncertain. Germline lookup yields CDR1 SGHRS and CDR2 YFSETQ. The CDR3 is 13 residues long. V lost 1 base and J 2 bases, leaving 7 bases between the germline ends. The CDR3 loop is CASSLTNTYEQYF. CDR3 sequence (DNA): TGCGCCAGCAGCTTGACAAACACCTACGAGCAGTACTTC.

The J gene is TRBJ1-5, the V gene TRBV9; D gene uncertain. The germline V gene has CDR1 SGDLS and CDR2 YYNGEE. The CDR3 length is 15 residues. V gave up 0 bases and J gave up 0 bases, with 7 bases separating them. The CDR3 here is CASSVEEYSNQPQHF. The CDR3 DNA reads TGTGCCAGCAGCGTAGAGGAGTATAGCAATCAGCCCCAGCATTTT.

J is TRBJ2-7 and V is TRBV2, with 12 bases identical to TRBD2. Germline-derived CDR1 and CDR2 are SNHLY and FYNNEI. The CDR3 totals 15 residues. V gave up 6 bases and J gave up 8 bases; unmatched junction bases: 11. The CDR3 bases are TGTGCCAGCAGCCAAACGAGCGGACTAGCGGGGAAGCAGTACTTC. Encoded protein: CASSQTSGLAGKQYF. Together with reference TRBV2 and TRBJ2-7, the CDR3 gives the full variable domain: EPEVTQTPSHQVTQMGQEVILRCVPISNHLYFYWYRQILGQKVEFLVSFYNNEISEKSEIFDDQFSVERPDGSNFTLKIRSTKLEDSAMYFCASSQTSGLAGKQYFGPGTRLTVT.

CDR3 amino acids: CASSALGTGRAQETQYF. The CDR3 DNA reads as TGTGCCAGCAGCGCTCTAGGGACAGGGAGGGCCCAAGAGACCCAGTACTTC. J is TRBJ2-5 and V is TRBV7-3; 9 nucleotides line up with TRBD1. In germline, CDR1 is SGHTA, CDR2 FQGTGA. V was pared by 5 bases and J by 1 base, with 11 bases of the junction left unmatched. The CDR3 loop spans 17 amino acids.

The V call is TRBV7-8, the J call TRBJ2-2, with a possible D match to TRBD2 (5 bases). The germline V gene encodes CDR1 SGHVS and CDR2 FQNEAQ. The V end lost 0 bases, the J end lost 6 bases, and 8 bases lay between the germline ends. The CDR3 consists of 14 residues. CDR3 bases: TGTGCCAGCAGCTTAGCGCGGACTTCCGGGGAGCTGTTTTTT. Its translation is CASSLARTSGELFF. The complete variable domain, with remaining parts taken from reference TRBV7-8 and TRBJ2-2, reads GAGVSQSPRYKVAKRGQDVALRCDPISGHVSLFWYQQALGQGPEFLTYFQNEAQLDKSGLPSDRFFAERPEGSVSTLKIQRTQQEDSAVYLCASSLARTSGELFFGEGSRLTVL.

The V and J genes are TRBV19 and TRBJ2-2, with 7 positions matching TRBD2. The J segment lost 3 bases and the V segment lost 0 bases, leaving 7 bases of the junction unmatched. The CDR3 runs 17 residues. Per germline, CDR1 LNHDA and CDR2 SQIVND (reference sequence). The CDR3 spells CASSIDPGTTYTGELFF. CDR3 bases: TGTGCCAGTAGTATAGATCCGGGGACTACTTACACCGGGGAGCTGTTTTTT.

The V call is TRBV5-6, the J call TRBJ1-1; 8 nucleotides match TRBD1. Germline loops: CDR1 SGHDT, CDR2 YYEEEE. The junction had 17 bases not matched to a gene; V was cut back by 2 bases and J by 11 bases. This CDR3 comprises 16 residues. CDR3 amino acids: CASSFLGPGQAKIAFF. CDR3 sequence (DNA): TGTGCCAGCAGCTTTTTAGGCCCGGGACAGGCCAAGATTGCTTTCTTT.

Of note for this clone: The identical CDR3 is also encoded by other nucleotide sequences in the sample. V gene TRBV30 combines with J gene TRBJ1-6, with no clear D. Germline V CDR1 and CDR2: GTSNPN, SVGIG (reference sequence). The V end was cut by 1 base, the J end by 7 bases, with 14 bases between. The CDR3 length is 15 residues. The CDR3 region has the DNA TGTGCCTGGAGTGCCCCGTCAGGCGCCAATTCACCCCTCCACTTT. The encoded protein is CAWSAPSGANSPLHF.

This chain uses TRBV2 with TRBJ2-7; a weak D match, TRBD1 (6 bases). The CDR3 contains 13 residues. Germline V lookup: CDR1 SNHLY, CDR2 FYNNEI. The ends were cut back, 7 bases at V and 4 bases at J, with 14 bases in the middle. The CDR3 DNA is TGTGCCAGCAACGGACAGTTTAGTTACGAGCAGTACTTC. Translation gives CASNGQFSYEQYF.

V and J are TRBV9 and TRBJ1-6, with no clear D. Trimming took 4 bases from V and 8 from J, leaving 10 bases between them. The CDR3 totals 13 residues. The germline CDR1 and CDR2 sequences are SGDLS and YYNGEE. The CDR3 DNA is TGTGCCAGCAGCTCACAAGAGGATTCACCCCTCCACTTT. Encoded protein: CASSSQEDSPLHF.

This chain uses TRBV5-1 with TRBJ1-1; D possibly corresponds to TRBD1 (5 bases). Trimming removed 5 bases from V and 4 bases from J, with 15 bases in between. This CDR3 has 14 residues. Germline CDR1 reads SGHRS; CDR2 reads YFSETQ. CDR3 region: CASSLGTHGTEAFF. CDR3 sequence (DNA): TGCGCCAGCAGTCTTGGGACTCACGGCACTGAAGCTTTCTTT.

This sequence joins TRBV19 and TRBJ2-7, with D maybe TRBD2 (6 bases). The CDR3 extends over 16 amino acids. Looked up from germline, CDR1 is LNHDA and CDR2 is SQIVND (reference sequence). The ends were cut back, 3 bases at V and 3 bases at J, with 18 bases in the middle. CDR3 DNA sequence: TGTGCCAGTAGTATCTTCCGGGACTGGGCTATCTACGAGCAGTACTTC. This gives the protein CASSIFRDWAIYEQYF. The whole variable domain, filled in from reference TRBV19 and TRBJ2-7, reads DGGITQSPKYLFRKEGQNVTLSCEQNLNHDAMYWYRQDPGQGLRLIYYSQIVNDFQKGDIAEGYSVSREKKESFPLTVTSAQKNPTAFYLCASSIFRDWAIYEQYFGPGTRLTVT.

The chain recombines TRBV2 with TRBJ2-3; a possible D gene is TRBD2 (7 bases). Germline V CDR1 and CDR2: SNHLY, FYNNEI. The V end was cut by 2 bases, the J end by 2 bases, with 8 bases between. The CDR3 is made up of 14 amino acids. Here the CDR3 DNA reads TGTGCCAGCAGTGAACGGGGGGCCACAGATACGCAGTATTTT. Its translation: CASSERGATDTQYF.